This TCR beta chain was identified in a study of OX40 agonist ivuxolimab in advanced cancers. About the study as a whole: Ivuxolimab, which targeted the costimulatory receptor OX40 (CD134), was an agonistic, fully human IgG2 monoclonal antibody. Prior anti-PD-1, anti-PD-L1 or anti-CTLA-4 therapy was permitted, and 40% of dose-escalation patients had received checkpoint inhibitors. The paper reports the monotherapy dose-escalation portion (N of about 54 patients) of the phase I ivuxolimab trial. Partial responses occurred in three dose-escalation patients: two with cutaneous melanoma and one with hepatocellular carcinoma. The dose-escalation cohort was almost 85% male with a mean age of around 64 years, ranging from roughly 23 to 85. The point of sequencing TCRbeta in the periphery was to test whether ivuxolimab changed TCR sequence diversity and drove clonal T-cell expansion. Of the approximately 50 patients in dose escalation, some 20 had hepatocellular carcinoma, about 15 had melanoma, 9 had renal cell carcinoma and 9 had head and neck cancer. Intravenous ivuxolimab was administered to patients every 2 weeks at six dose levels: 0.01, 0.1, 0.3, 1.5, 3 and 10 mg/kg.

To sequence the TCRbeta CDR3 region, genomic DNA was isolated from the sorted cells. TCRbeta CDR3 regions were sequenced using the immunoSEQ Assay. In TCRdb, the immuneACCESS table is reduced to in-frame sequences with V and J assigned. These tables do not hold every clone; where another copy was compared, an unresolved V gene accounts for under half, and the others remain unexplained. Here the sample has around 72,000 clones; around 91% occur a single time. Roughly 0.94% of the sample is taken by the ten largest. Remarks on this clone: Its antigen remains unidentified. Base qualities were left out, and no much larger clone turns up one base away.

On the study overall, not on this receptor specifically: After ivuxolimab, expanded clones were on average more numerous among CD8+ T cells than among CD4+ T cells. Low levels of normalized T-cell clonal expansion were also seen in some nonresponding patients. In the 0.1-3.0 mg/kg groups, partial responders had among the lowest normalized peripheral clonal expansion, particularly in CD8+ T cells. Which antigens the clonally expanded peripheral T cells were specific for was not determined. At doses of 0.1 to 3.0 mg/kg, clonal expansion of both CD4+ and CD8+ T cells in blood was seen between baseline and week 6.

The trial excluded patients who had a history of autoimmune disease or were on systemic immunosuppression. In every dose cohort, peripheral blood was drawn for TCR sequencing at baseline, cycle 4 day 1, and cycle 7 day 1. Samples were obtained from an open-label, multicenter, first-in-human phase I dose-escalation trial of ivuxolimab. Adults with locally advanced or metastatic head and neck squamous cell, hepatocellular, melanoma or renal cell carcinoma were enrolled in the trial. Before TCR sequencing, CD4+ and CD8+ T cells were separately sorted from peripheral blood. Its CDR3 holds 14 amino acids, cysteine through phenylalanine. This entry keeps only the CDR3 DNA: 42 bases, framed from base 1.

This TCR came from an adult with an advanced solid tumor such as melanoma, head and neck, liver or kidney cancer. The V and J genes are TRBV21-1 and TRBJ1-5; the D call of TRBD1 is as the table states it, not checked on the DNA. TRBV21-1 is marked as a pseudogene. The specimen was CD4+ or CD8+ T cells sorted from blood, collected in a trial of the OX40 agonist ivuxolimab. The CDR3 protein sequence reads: CASSRLRTVQPQHF. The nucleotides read TGTGCCAGCAGCCGCTTGCGGACAGTTCAGCCCCAGCATTTT.